Presented here are 13 T cell receptor beta chains from one specimen sequenced in a study of T cell clonality in common variable immunodeficiency. Repertoires were generated with immunoSEQ multiplex PCR, while TCRdb's copy carries only in-frame clones and drops some. The repertoire consists of 55,000 or so clones, none detected only once. Sequencing was carried out using peripheral blood mononuclear cells. The receptors derive from a person between 18 and 75 years old in good health.

In its sample, this clone was seen many times. The read finishes 3 residues shy of the CDR3 end, and the germline J gene is used to complete it. The chain is built from TRBV6-4 and TRBJ1-5; weak D call: TRBD1 (6 bases). The V end was cut by 3 bases, the J end by 3 bases, with 12 bases between. CDR1 and CDR2 (germline): MRHNA, SNTAGT. The CDR3 is 15 residues long. The sequenced CDR3 bases are TGTGCCAGCAGTGAATCTTTGGGGGCCAATCAGCCC. Its translation is CASSESLGANQP. The CDR3 in full is CASSESLGANQPQHF.

This clone was seen repeatedly, ten times or more. The CDR3 goes on 3 residues after the read ends, and that part is filled in from the germline J gene. The chain is built from TRBV20-1 and TRBJ2-2; a possible D gene is TRBD1 (5 bases). Trimming took off 3 bases at V and 1 base at J, with 12 bases between the two ends. This CDR3 comprises 15 residues. Germline CDR1 DFQATT, CDR2 SNEGSKA (reference sequence). The sequenced part of the CDR3 DNA is TGCAGTGCTAGTAGACAGATCCTGAACACCGGGGAG. Amino acid sequence: CSASRQILNTGE. The whole CDR3 protein reads CSASRQILNTGELFF.

The sample holds many counts of this clone. Read coverage stops 3 residues before the CDR3 terminus; the germline J gene supplies the remainder. V usage is TRBV20-1 and J usage is TRBJ1-2; TRBD1 matches at 9 bases. Germline values: CDR1 DFQATT, CDR2 SNEGSKA (reference sequence). The CDR3 loop spans 14 amino acids. The ends lost 5 bases at V and 7 bases at J; junction bases unmatched: 11. CDR3 protein: CSASMNRGRAGYTF. The sequenced part of the CDR3 DNA is TGCAGTGCTTCCATGAACAGGGGGCGGGCTGGC.

This clone was seen many times. The read ends 3 residues before the CDR3 terminus; that terminus is restored from the germline J gene. The chain is built from TRBV5-1 and TRBJ1-2; 12 bases are shared with TRBD1. This CDR3 spans 18 amino acids. Unmatched junction bases numbered 10, after V lost 0 bases and J lost 4 bases. Germline CDR1 reads SGHRS; CDR2 reads YFSETQ. The chain's CDR3 is CASSLAPGQGAVVYGYTF. Incomplete CDR3 DNA: TGCGCCAGCAGCTTGGCCCCGGGACAGGGGGCTGTAGTCTATGGC.

This clone was found a few times. The read ends 3 residues shy of where the CDR3 ends; the end is completed using the germline J gene. The chain recombines TRBV7-9 with TRBJ2-1, with D possibly matching TRBD1 (5 bases). Germline lookup yields CDR1 SEHNR and CDR2 FQNEAQ (reference sequence). The CDR3 contains 14 residues. V dropped 4 bases and J dropped 4 bases, with 11 bases sitting between them. Partial CDR3 DNA: TGTGCCAGCAGCTACTCCAGGGAATACAATGAG. This codes for CASSYSREYNE. The full-length CDR3 reads as CASSYSREYNEQFF.

This clone came up a few times. This may be a read error, as it is one base from a much larger clone. The observed sequence ends 3 residues before the CDR3 terminus, with the missing tail filled in from the germline J gene. This sample includes further DNA sequences coding for the same CDR3. The rearrangement uses TRBV19 and TRBJ1-3; 8 bases are shared with TRBD1. There are 14 residues in the CDR3. Looked up from germline, CDR1 is LNHDA and CDR2 is SQIVND (reference sequence). CDR3 amino acids: CASSFDRGGNTIYF. The CDR3 bases that were read are TGTGCCAGTAGTTTCGACAGGGGTGGAAACACA.

This clone has only a few counts. The read halts 3 residues ahead of the CDR3 end, with the missing end drawn from the germline J gene. This rearrangement joins TRBV19 to TRBJ2-4, with D possibly matching TRBD2 (5 bases). Germline values: CDR1 LNHDA, CDR2 SQIVND (reference sequence). There are 14 residues in the CDR3. The CDR3 is CASHAPGLNYGQYF. The DNA read from the CDR3 is TGTGCCAGTCATGCGCCAGGACTTAACTATGGT.

At least ten counts were recorded for this clone. The read terminates 3 residues ahead of where the CDR3 ends, so the germline J gene completes it. The V and J genes are TRBV18 and TRBJ2-1; D is possibly TRBD1 (5 bases). Between the trimmed V and J ends, which lost 3 bases and 5 bases, there was a span of 8 bases. This CDR3 has 13 amino acids. Germline V gene data show CDR1 as KGHSH and CDR2 as LQKENI. The CDR3 DNA, read in part, is TGTGCCAGCTCACCCAGGGTGGACAATGAG. Translation: CASSPRVDNE. The entire CDR3 protein is CASSPRVDNEQFF.

This clone was counted many times. The sequenced fragment ends 3 residues before the CDR3 boundary, so the rest is inferred from the germline J gene. V and J are TRBV29-1 and TRBJ1-1; TRBD1 agrees at 7 bases. CDR1 and CDR2 from the germline V gene are SQVTM and ANQGSEA. V lost 1 base and J lost 4; bases outside the gene matches: 12. The CDR3 consists of 16 residues. Incomplete CDR3 DNA: TGCAGCGTTGAAGGAGAGGTCGACAGGGTGGGCACTGAA. Translating gives CSVEGEVDRVGTE. The entire CDR3 protein reads CSVEGEVDRVGTEAFF.

This clone turned up a few times. The junction departs from the called germline gene at one end, perhaps through a read error. This sample also contains other DNA sequences that code for the same CDR3. The covered CDR3 bases are TGCGCCAGCAGCTCATACAGGGGCTCTGGAAACACC. It is translated as CASSSYRGSGNT. The full CDR3 protein is CASSSYRGSGNTIYF. The chain couples TRBV11-2 to TRBJ1-3; TRBD1 aligns across 7 bases. The read halts 3 residues ahead of the CDR3 end, with the missing end drawn from the germline J gene. The CDR3 extends over 15 amino acids. Germline CDR1 is SGHAT and CDR2 is FQNNGV.

This clone was seen ten or more times. The read is 3 residues too short to cover the CDR3 end, so that end is filled in from the germline J gene. V is TRBV20-1 and J is TRBJ1-6; a possible D gene is TRBD1 (5 bases). Germline CDR1 reads DFQATT; CDR2 reads SNEGSKA (reference sequence). V was clipped by 0 bases and J by 7 bases, with 10 bases between them. This CDR3 is 14 amino acids long. This CDR3 reads CSARDRAYNSPLHF. The sequenced part of the CDR3 DNA is TGCAGTGCTAGAGACAGGGCGTACAATTCACCC.

This clone was seen many times. The CDR3 end lies 3 residues beyond the end of the read and is filled in from the germline J gene. The J gene is TRBJ1-1, the V gene TRBV20-1, with no clear D. The germline V and J ends were trimmed by 5 bases and 4 bases, with 8 bases remaining between them. Germline V gene data show CDR1 as DFQATT and CDR2 as SNEGSKA (reference sequence). The CDR3 is 11 amino acids. CDR3 protein: CSAPLRTEAFF. The sequenced part of the CDR3 DNA is TGCAGTGCTCCACTCCGCACTGAA.

This clone was counted ten times or more. The CDR3 end falls 3 residues outside the read, so it is completed with the germline J gene. The chain has TRBV7-9 and TRBJ2-2, with TRBD2 identical over 9 bases. With V trimmed by 4 bases and J by 6 bases, 6 bases remained unmatched. The CDR3 extends over 15 amino acids. CDR1 SEHNR and CDR2 FQNEAQ come from the germline V gene (reference sequence). The covered CDR3 bases are TGTGCCAGCAGCTATCAGACTAGCGGCGCCGGGGAG. Its translation: CASSYQTSGAGE. The whole CDR3 sequence is CASSYQTSGAGELFF.